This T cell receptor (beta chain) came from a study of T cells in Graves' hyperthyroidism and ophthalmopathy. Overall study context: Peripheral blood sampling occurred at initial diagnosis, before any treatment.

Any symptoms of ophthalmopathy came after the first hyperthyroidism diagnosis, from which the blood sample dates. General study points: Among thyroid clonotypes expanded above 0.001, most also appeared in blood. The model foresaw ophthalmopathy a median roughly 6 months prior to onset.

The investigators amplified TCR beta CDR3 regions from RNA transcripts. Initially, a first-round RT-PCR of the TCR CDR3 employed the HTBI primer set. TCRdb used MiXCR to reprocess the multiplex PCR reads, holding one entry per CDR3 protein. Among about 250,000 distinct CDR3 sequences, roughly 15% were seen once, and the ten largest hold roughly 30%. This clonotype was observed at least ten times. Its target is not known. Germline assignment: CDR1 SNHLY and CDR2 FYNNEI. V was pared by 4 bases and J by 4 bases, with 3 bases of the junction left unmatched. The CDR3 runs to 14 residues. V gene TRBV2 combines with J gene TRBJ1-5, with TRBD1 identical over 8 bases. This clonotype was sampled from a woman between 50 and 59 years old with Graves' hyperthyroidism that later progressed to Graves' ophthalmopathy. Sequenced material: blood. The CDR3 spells CASSGRGRNQPQHF. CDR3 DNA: TGTGCCAGCAGTGGCAGGGGGCGGAATCAGCCCCAGCATTTT. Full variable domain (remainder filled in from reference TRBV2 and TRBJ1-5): EPEVTQTPSHQVTQMGQEVILRCVPISNHLYFYWYRQILGQKVEFLVSFYNNEISEKSEIFDDQFSVERPDGSNFTLKIRSTKLEDSAMYFCASSGRGRNQPQHFGDGTRLSIL.